This T cell receptor (beta chain) was captured by sequencing in a study of beta chain features in type 1 diabetes. Study findings and constraints: Researchers report that Type 1 diabetes patients had moderately but significantly shorter TCRB CDR3s across all four CD4+ subsets. Patients and controls would share equally any PCR tilt toward shorter templates.

Trimming took off 3 bases at V and 1 base at J, with 10 bases between the two ends. Germline V gene lookup returns CDR1 SGHRS and CDR2 YFSETQ. The CDR3 contains 14 residues. A few counts support this clone. Its antigen is not known. Expressed TCRB transcripts got sequenced, as all isolated RNA was reverse transcribed. Clones were sequenced by immunoSEQ multiplex PCR, and TCRdb holds only the in-frame ones, with some missing. Of over 150,000 clones in the sample, 10% are singletons; the top ten hold more than 0.45%. The source material was central memory CD4+ T cells from blood. The TCR was taken from a man aged 25-40 years with type 1 diabetes. This sequence joins TRBV5-1 and TRBJ1-1, with D perhaps matching TRBD1 (6 bases). The CDR3 DNA reads as TGCGCCAGCAGCTGGCAGGGACAGAACACTGAAGCTTTCTTT. As protein: CASSWQGQNTEAFF.